The T cell receptor (beta chain) described here comes from a study of cytomegalovirus exposure and HLA in healthy donors. V was pared by 5 bases and J by 0 bases, with 9 bases between. Germline CDR1 SGHTA, CDR2 FQGNSA. The CDR3 has 14 residues. Generated by immunoSEQ multiplex PCR, the TCRdb table keeps only in-frame clones and is missing some. The sample contains around 260,000 clones, roughly 88% of which appear only once. Study-wide points: Rarity held for most TCR sequences, but there were some public TCRs that occurred in many donors. Investigators reported approximately 150 TCR beta chains as tied to cytomegalovirus. The TCR clusters that emerged in the first cohort tended, a later analysis found, to co-occur in the roughly 120 validation repertoires. Reports indicated that the classifier achieved high specificity and sensitivity in diagnosing cytomegalovirus status.

Points on this clone: Its antigen is unknown.

The chain joins TRBV7-2 to TRBJ2-3, with D unresolved. The sequenced material came from PBMCs. The receptor was derived from a woman in her 30s in good health and CMV-seronegative. For the CDR3, the DNA is TGTGCCAGCAGCGCAGCCTTTAGCACAGATACGCAGTATTTT. This sequence encodes CASSAAFSTDTQYF. Full variable domain (rest looked up from reference TRBV7-2 and TRBJ2-3): GAGVSQSPSNKVTEKGKDVELRCDPISGHTALYWYRQSLGQGLEFLIYFQGNSAPDKSGLPSDRFSAERTGGSVSTLTIQRTQQEDSAVYLCASSAAFSTDTQYFGPGTRLTVL.